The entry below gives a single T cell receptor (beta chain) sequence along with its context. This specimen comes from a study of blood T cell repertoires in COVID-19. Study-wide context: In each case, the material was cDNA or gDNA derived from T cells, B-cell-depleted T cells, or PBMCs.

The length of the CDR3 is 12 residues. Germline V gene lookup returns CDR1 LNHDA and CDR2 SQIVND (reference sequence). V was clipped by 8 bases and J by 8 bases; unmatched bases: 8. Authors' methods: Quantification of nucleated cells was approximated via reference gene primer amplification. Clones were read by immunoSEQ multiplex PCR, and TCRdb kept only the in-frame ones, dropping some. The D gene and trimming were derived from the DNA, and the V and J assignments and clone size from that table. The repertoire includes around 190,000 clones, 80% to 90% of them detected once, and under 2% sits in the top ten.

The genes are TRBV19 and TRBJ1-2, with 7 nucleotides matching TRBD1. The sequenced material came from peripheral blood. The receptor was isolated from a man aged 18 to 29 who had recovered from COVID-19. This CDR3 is CASQRGPAGYTF. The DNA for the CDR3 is TGTGCCAGTCAAAGGGGGCCGGCGGGCTACACCTTC.